This TCR beta chain came from a study of blood T cell repertoires in COVID-19. There are a few counts of this clone. V lost 0 bases to trimming and J lost 3 bases; unmatched junction nucleotides: 7. CDR3 size: 17 residues. CDR1 is MGHRA, CDR2 YSYEKL, per germline. The protocol was immunoSEQ multiplex PCR, while the TCRdb copy is restricted to in-frame clones and leaves out a portion. The top ten hold just over 7% of the sample, which has around 340,000 clones, approximately 86% seen once. This TCR came from a woman in her sixties or seventies with COVID-19, enrolled during active disease. Input material: peripheral blood. The genes are TRBV4-1 and TRBJ2-4; 8 nucleotides align to TRBD2. The CDR3 region is CASSQELGLAGKNIQYF. Here the CDR3 DNA reads TGCGCCAGCAGCCAAGAGTTAGGCCTAGCGGGCAAAAACATTCAGTACTTC.